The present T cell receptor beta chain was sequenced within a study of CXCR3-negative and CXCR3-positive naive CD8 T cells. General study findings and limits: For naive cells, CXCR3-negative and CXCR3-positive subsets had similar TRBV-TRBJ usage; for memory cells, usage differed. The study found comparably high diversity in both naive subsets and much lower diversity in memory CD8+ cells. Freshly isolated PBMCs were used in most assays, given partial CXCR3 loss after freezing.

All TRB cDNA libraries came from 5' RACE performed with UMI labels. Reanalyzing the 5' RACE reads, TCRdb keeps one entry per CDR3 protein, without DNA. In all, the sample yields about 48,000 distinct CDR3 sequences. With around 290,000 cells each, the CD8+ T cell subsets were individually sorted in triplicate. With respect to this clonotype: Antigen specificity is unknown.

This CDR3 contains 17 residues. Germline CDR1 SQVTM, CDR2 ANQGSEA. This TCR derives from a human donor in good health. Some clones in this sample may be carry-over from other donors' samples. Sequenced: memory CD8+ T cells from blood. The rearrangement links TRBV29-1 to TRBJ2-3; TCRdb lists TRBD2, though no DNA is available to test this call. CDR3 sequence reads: CSVEWASAGLAGDTQYF.